Below, 29 T cell receptor beta chains from the same sample are listed, as sequenced in a study of blood T cell repertoires in COVID-19. Assay: immunoSEQ multiplex PCR; the TCRdb copy retains only in-frame clones and omits some. Of 110,000 or so clones listed, less than 90% are singletons. Sequencing used peripheral blood. These receptors were obtained from an older woman with acute or convalescent COVID-19.

The gene calls are TRBV28 and TRBJ2-1; 7 bases align to TRBD1. CDR1 is MDHEN and CDR2 is SYDVKM in the germline V gene. The CDR3 totals 14 residues. Unmatched junction bases numbered 7, after V lost 5 bases and J lost 6 bases. The CDR3 loop is CASSPTTGFNEQFF. CDR3 DNA sequence: TGTGCCAGCAGTCCTACGACAGGGTTCAATGAGCAGTTCTTC.

This chain uses TRBV4-1 with TRBJ2-1; TRBD2 aligns across 9 bases. In germline, CDR1 is MGHRA, CDR2 YSYEKL. With V trimmed by 1 base and J by 10 bases, 8 bases remained unmatched. This CDR3 spans 15 amino acids. CDR3 bases: TGCGCCAGCAGCCAAGGCGTCGCGGGAGGGCTGGAGCAGTTCTTC. This translates into CASSQGVAGGLEQFF.

This sequence joins TRBV21-1 and TRBJ1-2; the table calls TRBD1, which could not be checked here. TRBV21-1 is termed a pseudogene. This CDR3 has 17 amino acids. CDR3 sequence: CASSKKGDRGLGNGYTF. DNA of the CDR3: TGTGCCAGCAGCAAAAAGGGGGACAGGGGGCTGGGAAATGGCTACACCTTC.

This clone has just a few counts. The J gene is TRBJ1-2, the V gene TRBV5-4; D unresolved. In germline, CDR1 is SGHNT, CDR2 YYREEE (reference sequence). The V and J ends lost 4 bases and 0 bases respectively, with 13 bases between them. The CDR3 spans 15 residues. CDR3 DNA: TGTGCCAGCAGCATTCCCAGAAGTCCTAACTATGGCTACACCTTC. Its protein is CASSIPRSPNYGYTF.

The chain employs TRBV5-1 and TRBJ1-3, with 8 bases lining up with TRBD1. CDR1 and CDR2 from the germline V gene are SGHRS and YFSETQ. V lost 3 bases and J lost 5; bases outside the gene matches: 16. There are 18 residues in the CDR3. The CDR3 loop is CASSSTYTRTGSRNTIYF. The CDR3 nucleotides are TGCGCCAGCAGCTCTACTTATACCCGGACAGGGTCGAGAAACACCATATATTTT.

The V call is TRBV18, the J call TRBJ2-7; 10 positions agree with TRBD2. CDR3 size: 14 residues. Per the germline V gene, CDR1 is KGHSH and CDR2 is LQKENI. V shed 2 bases, J shed 2 bases, and the junction held 0 bases outside the gene matches. This CDR3 reads CASSPSGRAYEQYF. The CDR3 DNA is TGTGCCAGCTCACCAAGCGGGAGGGCCTACGAGCAGTACTTC.

This chain links TRBV4-1 with TRBJ1-5; D call uncertain. Between the trimmed V and J ends, which lost 4 bases and 3 bases, there was a span of 13 bases. Per the germline V gene, CDR1 is MGHRA and CDR2 is YSYEKL. This CDR3 has 15 amino acids. CDR3 protein: CASSPAGSNNQPQHF. As DNA, the CDR3 is TGCGCCAGCAGCCCAGCGGGGAGCAACAATCAGCCCCAGCATTTT.

V usage is TRBV27 and J usage is TRBJ2-7; 9 nucleotides match TRBD1. The CDR3 is made up of 16 amino acids. The trim removed 6 bases at V and 4 bases at J, leaving 13 bases unmatched. Germline-derived CDR1 and CDR2 are MNHEY and SMNVEV (reference sequence). The CDR3 region is CASRPGQGRAPYEQYF. In nucleotides, the CDR3 is TGTGCCAGCAGACCCGGACAGGGGCGGGCCCCGTACGAGCAGTACTTC.

This clone was picked up a small number of times. The CDR3 spells CASSGNRETVPTDTQYF. The CDR3 DNA is TGTGCCAGCAGCGGAAACAGGGAGACCGTACCCACAGATACGCAGTATTTT. The chain links TRBV3-1 (or the pseudogene TRBV3-2) to TRBJ2-3, with D tentatively TRBD1 (6 bases). This CDR3 has 17 amino acids. Trimming removed 5 bases at V and 2 bases at J, with 20 bases between. Germline V gene data show CDR1 as LGHDT and CDR2 as YNNKEL (reference sequence).

This clone came up once. The V and J genes are TRBV19 and TRBJ1-2, with a tentative D call TRBD1 (5 bases). The CDR3 consists of 21 residues. Germline V gene data show CDR1 as LNHDA and CDR2 as SQIVND (reference sequence). V shed 4 bases and J shed 4 bases, with 34 bases lying between them. The CDR3 bases are TGTGCCAGTAGTACCATCCGTGGCTGGGACTGGGAGACGACAAGCGTCTATGGCTACACCTTC. Translation gives CASSTIRGWDWETTSVYGYTF.

In this sample, this clone turned up once. This rearrangement joins TRBV4-1 to TRBJ2-3; no clear D gene. The CDR3 spans 13 residues. V gave up 3 bases and J gave up 3 bases, with 7 bases separating them. CDR1 is MGHRA, CDR2 YSYEKL, per germline. DNA for the CDR3: TGCGCCAGCAGCCACCCAGCGACAGATACGCAGTATTTT. Encoded protein: CASSHPATDTQYF.

The chain employs TRBV5-4 and TRBJ1-2; possibly TRBD1 for D (6 bases). The CDR3 loop spans 16 amino acids. The V gene's germline CDR1 is SGHNT and CDR2 YYREEE (reference sequence). The V end was cut by 2 bases, the J end by 4 bases, with 18 bases between. For the CDR3, the DNA is TGTGCCAGCAGCTTCAATGGGGGGGGCTCCTCCTATGGCTACACCTTC. This translates into CASSFNGGGSSYGYTF.

The J gene is TRBJ2-5, the V gene TRBV19; weak D call: TRBD2 (7 bases). Trimming pared 7 bases from V and 9 bases from J, leaving 15 bases between. The CDR3 has 12 amino acids. Germline V gene data show CDR1 as LNHDA and CDR2 as SQIVND (reference sequence). The CDR3 sequence: CASNKMGGPQYF. CDR3 DNA sequence: TGTGCCAGTAATAAAATGGGGGGGCCCCAGTACTTC.

The genes are TRBV9 and TRBJ1-4, with D unclear. The germline gives CDR1 SGDLS, CDR2 YYNGEE. The CDR3 totals 15 residues. V lost 2 bases and J 7 bases, leaving 15 bases between the germline ends. CDR3 nucleotides: TGTGCCAGCAGCGTGCAGGATTCGCGGGGTGAAAAACTGTTTTTT. It translates to CASSVQDSRGEKLFF.

CDR3 DNA: TGTGCCTGGAACCCCACAGGGGGTATTGAGCAGTACTTC. Encoded protein: CAWNPTGGIEQYF. This rearrangement joins TRBV30 to TRBJ2-7, with TRBD1 identical over 8 bases. Germline CDR1 and CDR2: GTSNPN and SVGIG (reference sequence). Germline trimming cut 4 bases from V and 7 bases from J; bases unmatched to any gene: 9. The CDR3 is 13 residues long.

This chain joins TRBV27 and TRBJ1-5; possible D gene TRBD1, 5 bases. CDR1 and CDR2 (germline): MNHEY, SMNVEV (reference sequence). Trimming pared 7 bases from V and 3 bases from J, leaving 16 bases between. The CDR3 totals 15 residues. CDR3 in DNA: TGTGCCAGCACCTCTGGGGCTGGTCCCAATCAGCCCCAGCATTTT. This sequence encodes CASTSGAGPNQPQHF.

The CDR3 region has the DNA TGTGCCAGCAGTAACTTGGCCCGGGCCCTCCACTTT. Translation: CASSNLARALHF. The chain is built from TRBV12-3 or TRBV12-4 and TRBJ1-6; D not resolved. The CDR3 runs 12 residues. V lost 5 bases and J lost 14, with 13 bases in between.

The chain employs TRBV6-5 and TRBJ1-1; the match to TRBD1 covers 10 bases. The germline V gene has CDR1 MNHEY and CDR2 SVGAGI. The CDR3 sequence is 13 residues long. Losses at the gene ends were 6 bases for V and 4 bases for J; bases not matched to a gene: 2. The CDR3 bases are TGTGCCAGCAGCCGGACAGGGGGCACTGAAGCTTTCTTT. Its protein product is CASSRTGGTEAFF.

This clone was seen only a few times. The chain recombines TRBV2 with TRBJ1-2; TRBD1 aligns across 7 bases. The CDR3 covers 14 residues. The ends lost 6 bases at V and 4 bases at J; junction bases unmatched: 8. Germline V lookup: CDR1 SNHLY, CDR2 FYNNEI. This chain's CDR3 is CASRPGQRLYGYTF. CDR3 DNA: TGTGCCAGCAGACCGGGACAGCGACTCTATGGCTACACCTTC.

The V call is TRBV2, the J call TRBJ2-1, with TRBD2 matching 9 bases. There are 14 residues in the CDR3. Germline lookup yields CDR1 SNHLY and CDR2 FYNNEI. The V and J ends lost 8 bases and 9 bases, in that order; junction bases with no gene match: 11. CDR3 amino acids: CASDRERGAGEQFF. CDR3 DNA: TGTGCCAGCGATAGGGAGCGGGGGGCCGGTGAGCAGTTCTTC.

This rearrangement joins TRBV9 to TRBJ1-5; TRBD1 matches at 9 bases. Germline loops: CDR1 SGDLS, CDR2 YYNGEE. The CDR3 extends over 14 amino acids. After removal of 4 bases from V and 7 bases from J, the junction contained 6 bases not matched to a gene. The CDR3 region is CASSLTGGGQPQHF. The CDR3, as DNA: TGTGCCAGCAGCTTGACAGGGGGAGGGCAGCCCCAGCATTTT.

The CDR3 loop reads CASSLNPTSADTQYF. Here the CDR3 DNA reads TGTGCCAGCAGCTTAAACCCGACTAGTGCAGATACGCAGTATTTT. The chain uses TRBV7-3 and TRBJ2-3, with a possible D match to TRBD2 (6 bases). Trimming removed 1 base at V and 4 bases at J, with 12 bases between. Germline CDR1 and CDR2: SGHTA and FQGTGA. The CDR3 is 15 amino acids.

CDR3 coding DNA: TGTGCCATCAGTGAGTCAGGCGGAGGTAGCGGGATGGATACGCAGTATTTT. Translating gives CAISESGGGSGMDTQYF. The chain links TRBV10-3 to TRBJ2-3; 8 bases are shared with TRBD2. Trimming at V came to 0 bases and at J to 6 bases, leaving 11 bases not matched to a gene. Germline lookup yields CDR1 ENHRY and CDR2 SYGVKD. The CDR3 covers 17 residues.

This sequence joins TRBV7-2 and TRBJ2-7; 8 bases fit TRBD2. Germline V CDR1 and CDR2: SGHTA, FQGNSA. V gave up 3 bases and J gave up 3 bases; unmatched junction bases: 1. This CDR3 region has 13 residues. The DNA for the CDR3 is TGTGCCAGCAGCTTCGGGGGGGGCTACGAGCAGTACTTC. It yields the protein CASSFGGGYEQYF. Full variable domain (outside the CDR3, taken from reference TRBV7-2 and TRBJ2-7): GAGVSQSPSNKVTEKGKDVELRCDPISGHTALYWYRQSLGQGLEFLIYFQGNSAPDKSGLPSDRFSAERTGGSVSTLTIQRTQQEDSAVYLCASSFGGGYEQYFGPGTRLTVT.

This clone showed up just a few times. The chain combines TRBV11-3 with TRBJ2-1; 8 bases map to TRBD2. The germline V gene has CDR1 SGHNT and CDR2 YENEEA. The length of the CDR3 is 11 residues. The J segment lost 9 bases and the V segment lost 8 bases, leaving 3 bases of the junction unmatched. CDR3 coding DNA: TGTGCCAGCTCCCGGGAGGGTGAGCAGTTCTTC. Its translation: CASSREGEQFF.

J is TRBJ1-5 and V is TRBV5-5; D unresolved. V gave up 0 bases and J gave up 5 bases, with 6 bases separating them. The CDR3 loop spans 13 amino acids. Germline lookup yields CDR1 SGHKS and CDR2 YYEKEE (reference sequence). This chain's CDR3 is CASSLGRDQPQHF. The CDR3 DNA reads TGTGCCAGCAGCTTGGGACGGGATCAGCCCCAGCATTTT.

The chain couples TRBV28 to TRBJ1-1; D uncertain. Germline values: CDR1 MDHEN, CDR2 SYDVKM. Trimming removed 4 bases from V and 1 base from J, with 10 bases in between. The CDR3 is made up of 14 amino acids. In DNA, the CDR3 is TGTGCCAGCAGTTCGCGTCTCGCGAACACTGAAGCTTTCTTT. Protein product: CASSSRLANTEAFF.

The V call is TRBV6-5, the J call TRBJ2-7, with TRBD1 matching over 8 bases. The J segment lost 5 bases and the V segment lost 2 bases, leaving 8 bases of the junction unmatched. There are 15 residues in the CDR3. Germline CDR1 MNHEY, CDR2 SVGAGI. CDR3 bases: TGTGCCAGCAGTTACCCAGACAGGGGATACCACGAGCAGTACTTC. This encodes CASSYPDRGYHEQYF.

This rearrangement joins TRBV15 to TRBJ1-2; 7 bases agree with TRBD1. Trimming at V came to 0 bases and at J to 1 base, leaving 2 bases not matched to a gene. Per the germline V gene, CDR1 is LNHNV and CDR2 is YYDKDF (reference sequence). The length of the CDR3 is 15 residues. CDR3 nucleotides: TGTGCCACCAGCAGAGAGGGGACAGATAACTATGGCTACACCTTC. This translates into CATSREGTDNYGYTF. Full variable domain (remainder filled in from reference TRBV15 and TRBJ1-2): DAMVIQNPRYQVTQFGKPVTLSCSQTLNHNVMYWYQQKSSQAPKLLFHYYDKDFNNEADTPDNFQSRRPNTSFCFLDIRSPGLGDTAMYLCATSREGTDNYGYTFGSGTRLTVV.